This T cell receptor beta chain originates from a study of PD-1 blockade in classical Hodgkin lymphoma. The CDR3 has 17 amino acids. The germline CDR1 and CDR2 sequences are ENHRY and SYGVKD. V lost 6 bases, J lost 3 bases, and 17 bases stayed unmatched. Using immunoSEQ multiplex PCR, the repertoire was profiled, and TCRdb retains in-frame clones only, with some absent. The sample holds nearly 20,000 clones, around three quarters seen once. The time point denotes: cycle 4 day 1 (C4D1), after 6 weeks of nivolumab. Each patient relapsed following autologous stem cell transplantation, and prior brentuximab vedotin exposure differed. Findings and caveats of the study: Relative to healthy donors, newly diagnosed patients reportedly had lower baseline TCR diversity, which was reported as lower still in relapsed/refractory patients.

With respect to this clone: What it binds is not known.

The chain is built from TRBV10-3 and TRBJ2-7; 7 nucleotides match TRBD2. This sequence was found in a human donor with classical Hodgkin lymphoma. This specimen consisted of peripheral blood mononuclear cells (PBMCs), obtained before the fourth cycle of nivolumab. CDR3 in amino acids: CAIRSGTPGTKDYEQYF. CDR3 bases: TGTGCCATCAGAAGTGGGACCCCCGGGACTAAGGACTACGAGCAGTACTTC.